A single sample is the source of the 16 T cell receptor beta chains below, sequenced in a study of OX40 agonist ivuxolimab in advanced cancers. Sequenced by immunoSEQ multiplex PCR; TCRdb stores in-frame clones only, minus some. Of about 20,000 clones in the sample, roughly 78% were seen once. The specimen comprised CD4+ or CD8+ T cells sorted from blood, sampled in a trial of the OX40 agonist ivuxolimab. These receptors all come from an adult with an advanced solid tumor such as melanoma, head and neck, liver or kidney cancer.

The sample holds a few counts of this clone. This chain uses TRBV30 with TRBJ1-4; tentative D call: TRBD1 (6 bases). V gave up 8 bases and J gave up 2 bases, with 9 bases separating them. Per the germline V gene, CDR1 is GTSNPN and CDR2 is SVGIG (reference sequence). The CDR3 extends over 12 amino acids. In DNA form, the CDR3 reads TGTGCCGGCAGGGGCACTAATGAAAAACTGTTTTTT. This sequence encodes CAGRGTNEKLFF.

This chain joins TRBV7-3 and TRBJ1-1, with 8 positions matching TRBD1. There are 16 residues in the CDR3. CDR1 is SGHTA and CDR2 is FQGTGA in the germline V gene. V shed 5 bases, J shed 5 bases, and the junction held 13 bases outside the gene matches. CDR3 nucleotides: TGTGCCAGCAGCCTGCCCCGGACAGGGCAAGGAACTGAAGCTTTCTTT. It encodes CASSLPRTGQGTEAFF.

CDR3 in amino acids: CASSLAGGPETQYF. CDR3 nucleotide sequence: TGTGCCAGCAGCTTAGCGGGGGGGCCGGAGACCCAGTACTTC. J is TRBJ2-5 and V is TRBV11-2; TRBD2 aligns across 8 bases. Per germline, CDR1 SGHAT and CDR2 FQNNGV. This CDR3 has 14 amino acids. V was pared by 1 base and J by 5 bases, with 3 bases of the junction left unmatched.

This chain connects TRBV6-6 to TRBJ2-1; no firm D call. This CDR3 has 16 residues. The germline V gene has CDR1 MNHNY and CDR2 SVGAGI (reference sequence). Trimming shortened V by 4 bases and J by 9 bases, and 22 bases separated the two germline ends. The CDR3 sequence is CASSSLLGPKTAEQFF. CDR3 nucleotide sequence: TGTGCCAGCAGTTCCCTCCTTGGACCTAAGACGGCTGAGCAGTTCTTC.

The V gene is TRBV18, the J gene TRBJ1-2; D call uncertain. The CDR3 covers 11 residues. Germline assignment: CDR1 KGHSH and CDR2 LQKENI. Trimming took 5 bases from V and 5 from J, leaving 6 bases between them. The CDR3, as DNA: TGTGCCAGCTCAGACGTGTATGGCTACACCTTC. This gives the protein CASSDVYGYTF. The whole variable domain, filled in from reference TRBV18 and TRBJ1-2, reads NAGVMQNPRHLVRRRGQEARLRCSPMKGHSHVYWYRQLPEEGLKFMVYLQKENIIDESGMPKERFSAEFPKEGPSILRIQQVVRGDSAAYFCASSDVYGYTFGSGTRLTVV.

This clone was counted once. The chain combines TRBV27 with TRBJ1-2; D may be TRBD1 (6 bases). Germline CDR1 and CDR2: MNHEY and SMNVEV (reference sequence). Trimming shortened V by 0 bases and J by 4 bases, and 12 bases separated the two germline ends. This CDR3 comprises 15 residues. CDR3 nucleotides: TGTGCCAGCAGTTTATCCCCTCGAGGGGGCTATGGCTACACCTTC. Translation gives CASSLSPRGGYGYTF.

V usage is TRBV11-2 and J usage is TRBJ2-7, with D uncertain. V lost 5 bases, J lost 0 bases, and 5 bases lay in between. The CDR3 has 12 residues. CDR1 is SGHAT, CDR2 FQNNGV, per germline. The CDR3 nucleotides read TGTGCCAGCAGCCCAAACTCCTACGAGCAGTACTTC. Translated, it gives CASSPNSYEQYF.

The gene calls are TRBV18 and TRBJ1-1; a possible D gene is TRBD1 (6 bases). Germline V gene lookup returns CDR1 KGHSH and CDR2 LQKENI. The V end was cut by 0 bases, the J end by 2 bases, with 19 bases between. This CDR3 comprises 18 residues. This chain's CDR3 is CASSPPGTISGLNTEAFF. The CDR3 coding sequence is TGTGCCAGCTCACCACCCGGGACAATTTCTGGCCTAAACACTGAAGCTTTCTTT.

The gene calls are TRBV4-1 and TRBJ1-2; 8 nucleotides agree with TRBD1. In germline, CDR1 is MGHRA, CDR2 YSYEKL. Trimming removed 1 base from V and 5 bases from J; junction bases left unmatched: 6. This CDR3 region has 15 residues. The CDR3 spells CASSQGSTGVYGYTF. For the CDR3, the DNA is TGCGCCAGCAGCCAAGGATCGACAGGGGTTTATGGCTACACCTTC.

This chain links TRBV13 with TRBJ1-5; 7 bases line up with TRBD1. V shed 2 bases and J 4 bases; nucleotides not matched to a gene: 2. CDR1 is PRHDT and CDR2 is FYEKMQ in the germline V gene (reference sequence). The CDR3 totals 14 residues. The CDR3 sequence is CASSLRTGNQPQHF. The CDR3 nucleotides read TGTGCCAGCAGCTTAAGGACAGGAAATCAGCCCCAGCATTTT.

This rearrangement joins TRBV2 to TRBJ2-7, with a tentative D call TRBD1 (5 bases). The CDR3 extends over 14 amino acids. V was cut by 6 bases and J by 0 bases, with 12 bases left in between. Germline loops: CDR1 SNHLY, CDR2 FYNNEI. CDR3 sequence (DNA): TGTGCCAGCAGGGACACTCCCGACTCCTACGAGCAGTACTTC. It is translated as CASRDTPDSYEQYF.

The rearrangement joins TRBV27 to TRBJ1-2; D not certain. The CDR3 is 15 amino acids. Germline V CDR1 and CDR2: MNHEY, SMNVEV (reference sequence). Trimming cost V 5 bases and J 6 bases, with 19 bases left between them. The CDR3 here is CASSPRTGPPHGYTF. The CDR3 coding sequence is TGTGCCAGCAGTCCCCGTACGGGCCCCCCGCATGGCTACACCTTC.

The sample holds one count of this clone. This chain uses TRBV30 with TRBJ1-5, with TRBD1 as a possible D gene (5 bases). The CDR3 is 15 amino acids. CDR1 and CDR2 from the germline V gene are GTSNPN and SVGIG (reference sequence). Trimming left V 2 bases short and J 6 bases short, with 17 bases between. This chain's CDR3 is CAWSTPNQGFQPQHF. In DNA form, the CDR3 reads TGTGCCTGGAGTACCCCAAATCAGGGTTTTCAGCCCCAGCATTTT.

The rearrangement links TRBV7-9 to TRBJ2-7, with 11 nucleotides matching TRBD1. The CDR3 consists of 17 residues. The germline V gene encodes CDR1 SEHNR and CDR2 FQNEAQ (reference sequence). After removal of 5 bases from V and 4 bases from J, the junction contained 13 bases not matched to a gene. For the CDR3, the DNA is TGTGCCAGCAGCCACGACTCCGGGACAGGGGGGAGGTACGAGCAGTACTTC. Amino acids: CASSHDSGTGGRYEQYF. Combining the CDR3 with reference TRBV7-9 and TRBJ2-7 gives the whole variable domain DTGVSQNPRHKITKRGQNVTFRCDPISEHNRLYWYRQTLGQGPEFLTYFQNEAQLEKSRLLSDRFSAERPKGSFSTLEIQRTEQGDSAMYLCASSHDSGTGGRYEQYFGPGTRLTVT.

This clone was found once. The rearrangement links TRBV7-3 to TRBJ2-1, with no clear D. CDR1 and CDR2 from the germline V gene are SGHTA and FQGTGA. Trimming cost V 5 bases and J 7 bases, with 12 bases left between them. CDR3 length equals 13 residues. CDR3 amino acids: CASSLNKVNEQFF. CDR3 coding DNA: TGTGCCAGCAGCCTCAACAAAGTGAATGAGCAGTTCTTC. The variable domain in full, with the rest retrieved from reference TRBV7-3 and TRBJ2-1, is GAGVSQTPSNKVTEKGKYVELRCDPISGHTALYWYRQSLGQGPEFLIYFQGTGAADDSGLPNDRFFAVRPEGSVSTLKIQRTERGDSAVYLCASSLNKVNEQFFGPGTRLTVL.

The count of this clone is one. This chain joins TRBV14 and TRBJ2-7, with D unclear. Germline assignment: CDR1 SGHDN and CDR2 FVKESK. V lost 2 bases, J lost 1 base, and 12 bases lay in between. This CDR3 region has 15 residues. CDR3 nucleotides: TGTGCCAGCAGCCAATACCTGGACGGATCCTACGAGCAGTACTTC. Amino acids: CASSQYLDGSYEQYF.